The next 15 T cell receptor beta chains were all read from a single sample in a study of T cell changes during pregnancy in multiple sclerosis. Assay: immunoSEQ multiplex PCR; the TCRdb copy retains only in-frame clones and omits some. Here the sample spans 90,000 or so clones, 94% being singletons. The starting material was peripheral blood, obtained after pregnancy. These receptors were obtained from a female donor in good health, enrolled as a control in a pregnancy study.

The chain recombines TRBV10-3 with TRBJ2-3; a possible D gene is TRBD2 (5 bases). CDR3 size: 15 residues. Germline V CDR1 and CDR2: ENHRY, SYGVKD. The germline V and J ends were trimmed by 0 bases and 5 bases, with 12 bases remaining between them. CDR3 bases: TGTGCCATCAGTGAGTCACCCTCTCGGGGAGATACGCAGTATTTT. Translated: CAISESPSRGDTQYF.

The genes are TRBV28 and TRBJ1-1, with D possibly TRBD1 on 5 matching bases. Trimming took off 5 bases at V and 5 bases at J, with 9 bases between the two ends. This CDR3 contains 12 residues. In germline, CDR1 is MDHEN, CDR2 SYDVKM. Written as DNA, the CDR3 is TGTGCCAGCAGTCTTAGACAGACTGAAGCTTTCTTT. It is translated as CASSLRQTEAFF.

The rearrangement uses TRBV11-2 and TRBJ1-2; D is possibly TRBD1 (6 bases). With 3 bases removed from V and 8 bases from J, the gap between germline ends came to 13 bases. Germline CDR1 and CDR2: SGHAT and FQNNGV. This CDR3 contains 13 residues. For the CDR3, the DNA is TGTGCCAGCAGCTTCGACAGGCCGGGAGGCTACACCTTC. This encodes CASSFDRPGGYTF.

The V call is TRBV7-8, the J call TRBJ2-1, with TRBD1 as a possible D gene (6 bases). Germline V gene lookup returns CDR1 SGHVS and CDR2 FQNEAQ. V shed 6 bases and J shed 0 bases, with 12 bases lying between them. The CDR3 is 15 residues long. The CDR3 DNA follows: TGTGCCAGCAGAGTGACAGGTGGCTCCTACAATGAGCAGTTCTTC. Translating it yields CASRVTGGSYNEQFF.

The chain employs TRBV6-4 and TRBJ1-2, with a weak D call TRBD1 (5 bases). Germline values: CDR1 MRHNA, CDR2 SNTAGT. This CDR3 is 14 amino acids long. Between the trimmed V and J ends, which lost 0 bases and 6 bases, there was a span of 11 bases. The DNA for the CDR3 is TGTGCCAGCAGTGACTCGGTCAGGGCCCATGGCTACACCTTC. Amino acids: CASSDSVRAHGYTF.

V is TRBV28 and J is TRBJ1-5; D is ambiguous. The CDR3 consists of 13 residues. Germline V gene data show CDR1 as MDHEN and CDR2 as SYDVKM. Between the trimmed V and J ends, which lost 8 bases and 7 bases, there was a span of 15 bases. The CDR3 DNA sequence: TGTGCCAGCGGACTGTCGCGTGGGCAGCCCCAGCATTTT. Protein: CASGLSRGQPQHF.

The chain is built from TRBV5-1 and TRBJ2-7; a possible D gene is TRBD2 (5 bases). The V end lost 3 bases, the J end lost 6 bases, and 16 bases lay between the germline ends. Germline V gene data show CDR1 as SGHRS and CDR2 as YFSETQ. The CDR3 has 14 residues. CDR3 amino acids: CASSSTFGLSEQYF. CDR3 coding DNA: TGCGCCAGCAGCTCAACCTTCGGACTCTCCGAGCAGTACTTC.

This chain links TRBV19 with TRBJ2-7, with D perhaps matching TRBD1 (6 bases). This CDR3 spans 15 amino acids. V lost 5 bases to trimming and J lost 4 bases, with 18 bases between them. Germline-derived CDR1 and CDR2 are LNHDA and SQIVND (reference sequence). The CDR3 region is CASSGQPSLPYEQYF. The DNA for the CDR3 is TGTGCCAGTAGTGGACAGCCGTCCCTCCCTTACGAGCAGTACTTC.

The V call is TRBV6-1, the J call TRBJ2-4; TRBD1 aligns across 8 bases. CDR3 length equals 16 residues. Germline-derived CDR1 and CDR2 are MNHNS and SASEGT. Germline trimming cut 4 bases from V and 4 bases from J; bases unmatched to any gene: 9. The CDR3 bases are TGTGCCAGCAGTGTTCAACAGGGGGGCTCGAAAAACATTCAGTACTTC. Translation: CASSVQQGGSKNIQYF.

Only a few counts were recorded for this clone. This chain links TRBV28 with TRBJ1-1; D uncertain. CDR1 MDHEN and CDR2 SYDVKM come from the germline V gene. Trimming pared 3 bases from V and 1 base from J, leaving 6 bases between. The CDR3 spans 13 residues. The CDR3 loop is CASSLGRNTEAFF. The CDR3 DNA sequence: TGTGCCAGCAGTTTGGGCAGGAACACTGAAGCTTTCTTT.

This chain joins TRBV7-2 and TRBJ2-3, with 13 bases matching TRBD2. The CDR3 covers 18 residues. The V and J ends lost 4 bases and 4 bases, in that order; junction bases with no gene match: 11. Germline V gene sequence: CDR1 SGHTA, CDR2 FQGNSA. The CDR3 loop reads CASSSNILAGGPSDTQYF. The CDR3 DNA reads as TGTGCCAGCAGCTCAAATATACTAGCGGGAGGGCCTTCAGATACGCAGTATTTT.

The J gene is TRBJ2-1, the V gene TRBV5-1, with D possibly being TRBD1 (6 bases). CDR1 is SGHRS, CDR2 YFSETQ, per germline. The CDR3 contains 13 residues. Trimming stripped 5 bases from V and 8 bases from J, with 14 bases between. CDR3 protein: CASRSGAADEQFF. The CDR3 nucleotides read TGCGCCAGCAGGTCAGGGGCCGCCGATGAGCAGTTCTTC.

This clone was detected once. This chain joins TRBV2 and TRBJ2-7, with 9 bases aligning to TRBD1. CDR1 and CDR2 (germline): SNHLY, FYNNEI. With 5 bases clipped from V and 0 bases from J, the junction kept 11 bases outside the gene matches. The CDR3 is 17 residues long. The CDR3 protein is CASSQPTGQGPSYEQYF. The CDR3 bases are TGTGCCAGCAGTCAGCCTACGGGACAGGGCCCCTCCTACGAGCAGTACTTC. Full variable domain (missing parts from reference TRBV2 and TRBJ2-7): EPEVTQTPSHQVTQMGQEVILRCVPISNHLYFYWYRQILGQKVEFLVSFYNNEISEKSEIFDDQFSVERPDGSNFTLKIRSTKLEDSAMYFCASSQPTGQGPSYEQYFGPGTRLTVT.

This chain connects TRBV11-1 to TRBJ2-1; 8 bases line up with TRBD2. This CDR3 has 12 amino acids. CDR1 and CDR2 (germline): SGHAT, FQDESV (reference sequence). The V and J ends lost 8 bases and 9 bases, in that order; junction bases with no gene match: 6. Here the CDR3 DNA reads TGTGCCAGCTTAGCGGGATTGAGTGAGCAGTTCTTC. Translation: CASLAGLSEQFF. The variable domain in full, completed from reference TRBV11-1 and TRBJ2-1, reads EAEVAQSPRYKITEKSQAVAFWCDPISGHATLYWYRQILGQGPELLVQFQDESVVDDSQLPKDRFSAERLKGVDSTLKIQPAELGDSAMYLCASLAGLSEQFFGPGTRLTVL.

The CDR3 DNA reads as TGTGCCAGCAGACCTCGGACACCATATAATTCACCCCTCCACTTT. It is translated as CASRPRTPYNSPLHF. The chain couples TRBV6-5 to TRBJ1-6; possible D gene TRBD1, 5 bases. The CDR3 has 15 residues. V lost 6 bases to trimming and J lost 4 bases, with 13 bases between them. Germline V gene data show CDR1 as MNHEY and CDR2 as SVGAGI.